This record covers a single T cell receptor beta chain. This clonotype was seen more than once but under ten times. Its recognized antigen is unknown. Base qualities are not provided; no much larger clone lies one nucleotide away. Library prep was done by PCR. The instrument was an Illumina HiSeq 2500. TCR libraries were prepared with molecular barcoding, using unique molecular identifiers to normalize TCRbeta repertoire quantification. TCRdb reran the public reads through fastp at Q25 and MiXCR, keeping productive beta chains. Rows with one shared CDR3 protein collapse into an entry with the most common genes and DNA. The sample profile shows about 360,000 distinct CDR3 sequences; 13% of them were found once. Around 4.5% of the sample is in the top ten clones. The data are from a study of T-cell reconstitution after alpha-beta-depleted transplantation in children (dated by TCRdb to 2016 to 2017). Notes on the research overall: Using TCR repertoire profiling, the study followed T-cell immune reconstitution in a quantitative way in children after TCRalphabeta/CD19-depleted allogeneic hematopoietic cell transplantation.

Deletion took 5 bases off V and 5 bases off J, with a span of 9 bases between the germline ends. Its CDR3 holds 12 amino acids, cysteine through phenylalanine. Here the CDR3 DNA is all that survives: 36 bases in frame from base 1. The germline V gene specifies SGHAT as CDR1 and FQNNGV as CDR2. Rearrangement joined TRBV11-2 to TRBJ2-5, with no D gene named confidently. The clonotype originates from a human donor who donated a stem cell graft to a child with Fanconi anemia. Source: PBMCs, taken from the stem cell graft. The nucleotides read TGTGCCAGCAGCCCATCAACGGAGACCCAGTACTTC. The encoded protein is CASSPSTETQYF. Reference TRBV11-2 and TRBJ2-5 genes cover what lies past the CDR3, so the full variable domain is EAGVAQSPRYKIIEKRQSVAFWCNPISGHATLYWYQQILGQGPKLLIQFQNNGVVDDSQLPKDRFSAERLKGVDSTLKIQPAKLEDSAVYLCASSPSTETQYFGPGTRLLVL.